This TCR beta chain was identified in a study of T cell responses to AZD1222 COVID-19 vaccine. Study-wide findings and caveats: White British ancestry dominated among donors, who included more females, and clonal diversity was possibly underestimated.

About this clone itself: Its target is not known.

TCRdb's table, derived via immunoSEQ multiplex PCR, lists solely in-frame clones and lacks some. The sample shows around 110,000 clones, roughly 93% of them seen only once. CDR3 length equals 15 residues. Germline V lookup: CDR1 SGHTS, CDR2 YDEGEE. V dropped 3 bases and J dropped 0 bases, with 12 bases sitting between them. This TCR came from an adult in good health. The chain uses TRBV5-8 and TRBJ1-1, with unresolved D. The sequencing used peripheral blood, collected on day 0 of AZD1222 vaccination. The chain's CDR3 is CASSSGQELNTEAFF. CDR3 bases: TGTGCCAGCAGCTCAGGTCAGGAGCTGAACACTGAAGCTTTCTTT.